The present entry profiles one T cell receptor (beta chain) with its context. This clone was recorded only once. Its specific antigen is unknown. Per-base qualities were not stored, and no clone one base away is much larger. The germline ends are 10 bases apart after V is trimmed by 0 bases and J by 2 bases. The CDR3 measures 15 amino acids from cysteine to phenylalanine. Here the CDR3 DNA is all that survives: 45 bases in frame from base 1. CDR1 SGHRS and CDR2 YFSETQ are derived from the germline V gene. The data are from a study of a mutant IDH1 vaccine in newly diagnosed glioma (TCRdb year 2021). Turning to the overall study: Patients were given eight vaccinations, in weeks 1, 3, 5, 7, 11, 15, 19 and 23, which matched visits V03 through V10. Longitudinal TCRB deep sequencing was performed for roughly 25 treated patients wherever samples were available for exploratory analyses. Of the roughly 34 treated patients, approximately 62% were male and approximately 38% were female, and the mean age was approximately 40 years. Peripheral blood was collected at six visits: V03 (baseline), V05, V07, V10, V12 and V13. Vaccination began 4-6 weeks after radiotherapy alone, or alongside temozolomide cycles in the chemotherapy-containing groups. Prior to enrollment, standard therapy consisting of radiotherapy alone, temozolomide alone, or radiochemotherapy with temozolomide had been administered to patients, with the combination being received by most patients.

Overall study outcomes, separate from this receptor: Immune responses induced by the vaccine were seen in roughly 95% of patients across multiple MHC alleles. It was noted by the authors that analyses of patient blood samples could not be reproduced owing to sample limitations. PBMC samples for TCRB deep sequencing were selected based on availability. No apparent relationship was observed between pseudoprogression and alterations in the top peripheral T cell clonotypes detected by TCRB sequencing.

The library was produced with the immunoSEQ multiplex PCR assay. Following the manufacturer's protocol, the hsTCRB Kit was used to amplify rearranged TCR beta chain sequences. An Illumina MiSeq was used to sequence the TCRB libraries. Per the source publication's procedure: Demultiplexing, trimming and gene mapping were performed with the kit vendor's proprietary platform. Held by TCRdb, this immuneACCESS table contains in-frame sequences only and omits some clones. Under half of the omission traces to an unresolved V gene where checked; the cause of the rest is unknown. V and J calls and clone size follow that table, whereas D and trimming were derived from the DNA. The table for this sample lists about 44,000 clones; around 93% of them were counted only once. The top ten clones comprise just under 4% of the sample. The meaning of the sample's time point label: week 23, last vaccination. Each vaccine dose was 300 ug of a 20-mer mutant IDH1 peptide in Montanide, given subcutaneously with topical imiquimod. Donors had newly diagnosed WHO grade 3 or 4 IDH1-mutant astrocytomas with loss of nuclear ATRX. The samples were drawn from NOA16, a multicentre, single-arm, open-label phase I trial in Germany that tested a mutant IDH1 peptide vaccine in humans for the first time. Genomic DNA for TCRB sequencing was extracted from EDTA blood using the DNeasy Blood and Tissue Kit.

The sequence derives from a man in his fifties or sixties with glioma. The sequence links TRBV5-1 to TRBJ2-3, with the D gene not clear enough to name. The specimen was PBMCs, collected from a glioma patient whose treatment included an IDH1 peptide vaccine. The CDR3 reads as follows: CASSLESLFTDTQYF. Here is the DNA: TGCGCCAGCAGCTTGGAATCGCTCTTCACAGATACGCAGTATTTT. With all but the CDR3 taken from the reference TRBV5-1 and TRBJ2-3 genes, the full variable domain is: KAGVTQTPRYLIKTRGQQVTLSCSPISGHRSVSWYQQTPGQGLQFLFEYFSETQRNKGNFPGRFSGRQFSNSRSEMNVSTLELGDSALYLCASSLESLFTDTQYFGPGTRLTVL.